This note documents a single T cell receptor beta chain sequence. The sample is drawn from a study of blood T cell repertoires in COVID-19. Study details: Donors in the United States, Italy and Spain gave samples during acute or convalescent COVID-19. Sources were T cells, B-cell-depleted T cells, or PBMCs; the material itself was cDNA or gDNA.

Source study methods: How many nucleated cells were present was estimated from reference gene primer amplification. Only in-frame clones appear in the TCRdb table, and some are missing; sequencing was by immunoSEQ multiplex PCR. The D gene and trimming were derived from the DNA, and the V and J assignments and clone size from that table. The repertoire consists of 150,000 to 200,000 clones, with about 85% occurring once and the leading ten covering roughly 0.99%. Germline V lookup: CDR1 SNHLY, CDR2 FYNNEI. This CDR3 has 17 amino acids. The chain is built from TRBV2 and TRBJ2-6, with D perhaps TRBD1 (5 bases). The sequence came from a young man with acute or convalescent COVID-19. Source material: peripheral blood. The CDR3 loop reads CASTDPMNLSGANVLTF. CDR3 coding DNA: TGTGCTTCGACAGACCCCATGAACCTCTCTGGGGCCAACGTCCTGACTTTC.